This T cell receptor (beta chain) derives from a study of T cells after yellow fever vaccination. This clonotype was observed many times. A 5'RACE template-switching step, the method used to make TCR cDNA, added a universal primer site and UMIs. TCRdb re-derived calls from the 5' RACE reads in MiXCR, one entry per CDR3 protein. The repertoire includes about 320,000 distinct CDR3 sequences, over 3.5% of them detected once, and just under 20% sits in the top ten. This CDR3 region has 18 residues. After removal of 0 bases from V and 2 bases from J, the junction contained 9 bases not matched to a gene. Germline CDR1 and CDR2: LGHNA and YSLEER.

The V call is TRBV4-3, the J call TRBJ2-3, with 9 bases lining up with TRBD1. The sequenced sample was PBMCs, obtained 15 days after the yellow fever booster vaccination. The source is a man aged 18 to 29 who received the YFV17D yellow fever vaccine. CDR3 amino acids: CASSQDAWTGDNTDTQYF. CDR3 nucleotide sequence: TGCGCCAGCAGCCAAGATGCCTGGACAGGGGATAACACAGATACGCAGTATTTT.